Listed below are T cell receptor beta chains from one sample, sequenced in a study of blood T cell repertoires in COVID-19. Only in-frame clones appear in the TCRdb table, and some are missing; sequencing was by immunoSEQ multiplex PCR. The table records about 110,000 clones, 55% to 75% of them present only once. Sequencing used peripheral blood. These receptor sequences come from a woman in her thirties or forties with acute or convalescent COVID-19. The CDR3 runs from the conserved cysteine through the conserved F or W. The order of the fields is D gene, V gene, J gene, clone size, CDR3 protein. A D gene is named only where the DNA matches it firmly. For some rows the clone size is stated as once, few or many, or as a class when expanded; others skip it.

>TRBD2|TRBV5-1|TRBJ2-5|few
CASTVLGGIQETQYF
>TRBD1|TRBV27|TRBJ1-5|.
CASSPGTAWAPQHF
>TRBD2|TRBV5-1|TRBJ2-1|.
CASSLQGLAGGIEQFF
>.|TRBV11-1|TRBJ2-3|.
CASSSSTDTQYF
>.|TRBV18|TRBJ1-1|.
CASSQNTNTEAFF
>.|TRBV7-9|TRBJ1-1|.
CASTRGTGRTEAFF
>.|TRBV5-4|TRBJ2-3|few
CASSRSGGGSTDTQYF
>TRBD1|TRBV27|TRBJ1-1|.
CASRGRQGAQAFF
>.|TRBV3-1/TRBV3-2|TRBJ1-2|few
CASSPRGGSAGYTF
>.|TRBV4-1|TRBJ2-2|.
CASSPLRGRDTGELFF
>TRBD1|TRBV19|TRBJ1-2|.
CASSTPGQGPQLRGYTF
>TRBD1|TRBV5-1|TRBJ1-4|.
CASSLGQETEKLFF
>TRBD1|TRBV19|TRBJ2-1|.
CASRTGQGSNEQFF
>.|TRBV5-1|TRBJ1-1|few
CASSYNRGIDTEAFF
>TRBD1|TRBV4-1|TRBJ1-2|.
CASSPDRGRDGYTF
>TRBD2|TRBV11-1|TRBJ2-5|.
CASSPWTSLGETQYF
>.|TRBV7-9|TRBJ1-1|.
CASSFSPGHRERTEAFF
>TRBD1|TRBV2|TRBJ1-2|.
CASSTRDRGSYTF
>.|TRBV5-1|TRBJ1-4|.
CASSLDRNSNEKLFF
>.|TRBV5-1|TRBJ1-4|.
CASSPATVSFEKLFF
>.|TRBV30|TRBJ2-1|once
CAWSVYQTVYNEQFF
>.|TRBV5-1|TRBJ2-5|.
CASSLWGAGQETQYF
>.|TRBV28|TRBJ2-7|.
CASSRVSGREQYF
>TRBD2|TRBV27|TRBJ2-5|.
CASSLSWAHSGGFQETQYF
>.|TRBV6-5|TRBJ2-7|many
CASSYSRSGSYYEQYF
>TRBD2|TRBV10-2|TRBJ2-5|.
CASSDLSGEETQYF
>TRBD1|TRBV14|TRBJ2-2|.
CASRDRVNTGELFF
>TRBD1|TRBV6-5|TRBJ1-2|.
CASSPGQGGGYTF
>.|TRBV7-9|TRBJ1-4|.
CASSRLWGEREKLFF
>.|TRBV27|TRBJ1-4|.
CASSFSAFSSNEKLFF
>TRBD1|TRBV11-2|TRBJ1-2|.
CASSHTPGQLVNTF
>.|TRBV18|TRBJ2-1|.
CASSPQGGGEQFF
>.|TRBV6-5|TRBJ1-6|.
CASSYEGRSPLHF
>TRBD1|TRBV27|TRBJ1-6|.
CASSLGGDRVNSPLHF
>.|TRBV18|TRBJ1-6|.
CASSPSGGYNSPLHF
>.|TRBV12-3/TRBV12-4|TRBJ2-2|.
CASRRGNTGELFF
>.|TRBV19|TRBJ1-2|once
CATERKGGYGYTF
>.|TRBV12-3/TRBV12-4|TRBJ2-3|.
CASTTSSDTQYF
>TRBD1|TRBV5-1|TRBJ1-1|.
CASSATVLLQGQNTEAFF
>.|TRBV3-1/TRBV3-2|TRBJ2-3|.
CASSQVPDSTTDTQYF
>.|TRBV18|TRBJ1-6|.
CASSPTAQNNSPLHF
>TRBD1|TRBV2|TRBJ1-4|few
CASSPQGGIEKLFF
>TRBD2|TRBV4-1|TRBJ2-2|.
CASRWGGVTGELFF
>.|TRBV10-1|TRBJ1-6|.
CASSETGNNSPLHF
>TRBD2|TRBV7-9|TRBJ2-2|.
CASSPRLAGGTGELFF
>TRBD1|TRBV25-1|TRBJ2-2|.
CASTMTGAATGELFF
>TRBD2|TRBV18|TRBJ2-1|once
CASSIAGGTTGNEQFF
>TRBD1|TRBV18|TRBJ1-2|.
CASSRPGEGAYGYTF
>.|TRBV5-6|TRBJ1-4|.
CASSFPTGSPLFF
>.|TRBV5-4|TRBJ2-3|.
CASSLTSKGTDTQYF
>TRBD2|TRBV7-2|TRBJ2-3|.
CASSLGLAGGITDTQYF
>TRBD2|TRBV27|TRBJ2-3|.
CASSTGTSYPSTDTQYF
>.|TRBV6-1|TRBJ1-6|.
CASRKTLRQESPLHF
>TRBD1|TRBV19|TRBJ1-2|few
CASRKIGTGIYYTF
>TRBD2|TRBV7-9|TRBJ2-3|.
CASSLGTSGDTDTQYF
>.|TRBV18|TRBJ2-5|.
CASARGTEETQYF
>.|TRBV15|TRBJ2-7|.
CATSRATPYEQYF
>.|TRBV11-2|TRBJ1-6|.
CASSLAFRQLNGSPLHF
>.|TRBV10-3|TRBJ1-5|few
CAISDNNQPQHF